This entry describes one TCR beta chain. No much larger clonotype is one base removed from it; base qualities were not supplied. The data were obtained in a study of graft-versus-host responses after intestinal transplantation (dated by TCRdb to the early 2020s). Some background on the complete study: Multivisceral, liver-intestinal, or isolated intestinal transplants were received by the recipients. To identify alloreactive clones, pre-transplant mixed lymphocyte reaction products were sequenced and compared with unstimulated pre-transplant donor and recipient T cells. Every recipient was given anti-thymocyte globulin induction, then maintenance tacrolimus and steroids for 2 to 3 years. Samples from three later patients were sequenced in-house on an Illumina MiSeq with MiXCR processing rather than by the commercial service. The cohort enrolled 20 to 30 intestinal transplant recipients, one of whom was a retransplant, and a few patients without pretransplant specimens were excluded. Bulk TCR-beta CDR3 sequencing was used to track graft-versus-host and host-versus-graft alloreactive T cell clones in the graft, circulation and bone marrow after intestinal transplantation. A peak of at least 4% donor T cells among recipient peripheral blood mononuclear cells was the definition used for donor T cell macrochimerism. Results and caveats for the whole study, not just this receptor: In patients with donor T cell macrochimerism, the allografts had high GvH to HvG T cell clonal ratios. Peak levels of circulating GvH clones were associated with declines in HvG clones early after transplant. The conclusions were limited by the relatively low number and heterogeneity of the intestinal transplant patients. GvH clones were detected in recipient bone marrow, and some appeared earlier in ileal mucosa or blood, consistent with an intestinal mucosal origin.

The method was the immunoSEQ multiplex PCR assay. For most patients, genomic DNA was isolated using the Qiagen DNeasy Blood and Tissue Kit and was shipped frozen to Adaptive Biotechnologies for TCR sequencing. For most patients, genomic DNA was subjected to high-throughput TCR-beta CDR3 sequencing by Adaptive Biotechnologies. The paper's processing steps were these. TCR sequencing data for around 19 patients were retrieved from Adaptive's ImmunoSEQ software; three other patients were processed with MiXCR and VDJtools. To correct CD4 versus CD8 sorting errors, any sequence found in both subsets at a frequency ratio below 5:1 was removed. Because the origin of CDR3 nucleotide sequences shared between donor and recipient could not be assigned, those sequences were removed. To count as alloreactive, a clone needed at least 2-fold expansion over unstimulated cells and a minimum CFSE-low frequency of 0.002% (template counts) or 0.001% (read counts). Clones detected in sequenced pre-transplant spleen, lymph node, or MLR CFSE-low populations of the donor or recipient were defined as mappable. The cumulative frequency of alloreactive clones was calculated as a percentage of all sequences, weighted by copy number. TCRdb obtained this table from immuneACCESS and retained in-frame rearrangements with V and J assigned. These tables miss some clones; where compared with another copy, unresolved V genes account for less than half of the shortfall, and the remainder is unexplained. The DNA was the basis for D and trimming; V, J and clone size are from that table. For this sample the table gives 5,500 to 6,500 clones, of which 33% were detected only once. 30% to 35% of the sample goes to the ten largest clones.

Sample time point, as interpreted from the label and publication: cells obtained before transplantation from donor or recipient. In the mixed lymphocyte reactions, around 200,000 CFSE-labeled pre-transplant responders were plated with around 200,000 irradiated violet-dye-labeled stimulators and cultured for 6 days. After the mixed lymphocyte reaction, proliferating CD3+CD4+CFSE-low and CD3+CD8+CFSE-low responder cells were FACS-sorted on a BD Influx sorter. The germline V gene supplies CDR1 SQVTM and CDR2 ANQGSEA. The germline V end is reduced by 5 bases and the J end by 0 bases; junction bases left unmatched: 3. The CDR3 spans 13 residues, from the cysteine through the phenylalanine. Only the CDR3 DNA is retained, 39 bases long and in frame from the first base.

The receptor was isolated from a human patient who received an intestinal transplant. The input for sequencing was alloreactive CD8+ T cells from a mixed lymphocyte reaction culture, taken before intestinal transplant. Sample cell subset or site, as interpreted from the label and publication: CFSE-low proliferating T cells sorted from approximately 6-day pre-transplant mixed lymphocyte reaction (GvH or HvG direction). In this chain, TRBV29-1 is recombined with TRBJ2-7; TRBD1 aligns with 8 central bases. The CDR3 amino acid sequence is: CSVTGGFSYEQYF. DNA sequence: TGCAGCGTTACAGGGGGATTCTCCTACGAGCAGTACTTC.